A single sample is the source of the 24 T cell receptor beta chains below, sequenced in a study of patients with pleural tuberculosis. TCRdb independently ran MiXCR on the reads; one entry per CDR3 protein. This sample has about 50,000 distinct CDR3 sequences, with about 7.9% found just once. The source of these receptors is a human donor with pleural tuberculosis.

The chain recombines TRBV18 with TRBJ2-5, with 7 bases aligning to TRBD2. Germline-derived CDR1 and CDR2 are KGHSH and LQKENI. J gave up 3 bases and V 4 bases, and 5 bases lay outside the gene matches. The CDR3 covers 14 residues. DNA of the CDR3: TGTGCCAGCTCACTGGGGAGGGCGGAAGAGACCCAGTACTTC. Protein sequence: CASSLGRAEETQYF.

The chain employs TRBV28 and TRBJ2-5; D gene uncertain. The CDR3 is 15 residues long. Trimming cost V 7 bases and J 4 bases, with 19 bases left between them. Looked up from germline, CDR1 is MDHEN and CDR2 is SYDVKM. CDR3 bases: TGTGCCAGCAACATCTCTCGAGGTCCAAGAGAGACCCAGTACTTC. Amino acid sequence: CASNISRGPRETQYF.

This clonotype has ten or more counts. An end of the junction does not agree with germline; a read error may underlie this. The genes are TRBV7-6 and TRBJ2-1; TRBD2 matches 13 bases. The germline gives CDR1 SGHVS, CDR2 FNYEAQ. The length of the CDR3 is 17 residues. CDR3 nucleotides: TGTGCTAGCAGCTTATCCTTGACTAGCGGGAGGAACAATGAGCAGTTCTTC. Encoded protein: CASSLSLTSGRNNEQFF.

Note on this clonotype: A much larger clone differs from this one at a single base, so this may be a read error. DNA of the CDR3: TGTGCCATCACGGGACCGGCGTCGGGGGGAAACACCATATATTTT. Translation gives CAITGPASGGNTIYF. The chain joins TRBV10-3 to TRBJ1-3, with D possibly TRBD1 on 5 matching bases. Germline V gene lookup returns CDR1 ENHRY and CDR2 SYGVKD. The germline V and J ends were trimmed by 7 bases and 4 bases, with 17 bases remaining between them. The CDR3 is made up of 15 amino acids.

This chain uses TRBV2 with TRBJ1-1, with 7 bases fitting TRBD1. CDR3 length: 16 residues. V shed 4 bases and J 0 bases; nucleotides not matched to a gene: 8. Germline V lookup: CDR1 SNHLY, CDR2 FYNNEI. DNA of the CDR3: TGTGCCAGCAGTGCCAACGCAGGGGGAATGAACACTGAAGCTTTCTTT. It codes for CASSANAGGMNTEAFF. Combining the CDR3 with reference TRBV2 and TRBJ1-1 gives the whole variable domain EPEVTQTPSHQVTQMGQEVILRCVPISNHLYFYWYRQILGQKVEFLVSFYNNEISEKSEIFDDQFSVERPDGSNFTLKIRSTKLEDSAMYFCASSANAGGMNTEAFFGQGTRLTVV.

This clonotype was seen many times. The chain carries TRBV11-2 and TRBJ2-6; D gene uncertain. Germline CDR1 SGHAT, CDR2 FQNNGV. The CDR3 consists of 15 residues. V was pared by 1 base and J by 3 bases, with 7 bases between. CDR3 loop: CASSLGLSGANVLTF. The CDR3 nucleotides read TGTGCCAGCAGCTTAGGTCTGAGTGGGGCCAACGTCCTGACTTTC.

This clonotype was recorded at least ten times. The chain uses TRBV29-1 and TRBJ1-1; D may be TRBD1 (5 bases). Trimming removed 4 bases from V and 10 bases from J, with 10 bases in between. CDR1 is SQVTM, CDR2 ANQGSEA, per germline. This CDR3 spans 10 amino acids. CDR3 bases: TGCAGCGTTGGGGGCAGTTTAGCTTTCTTT. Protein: CSVGGSLAFF.

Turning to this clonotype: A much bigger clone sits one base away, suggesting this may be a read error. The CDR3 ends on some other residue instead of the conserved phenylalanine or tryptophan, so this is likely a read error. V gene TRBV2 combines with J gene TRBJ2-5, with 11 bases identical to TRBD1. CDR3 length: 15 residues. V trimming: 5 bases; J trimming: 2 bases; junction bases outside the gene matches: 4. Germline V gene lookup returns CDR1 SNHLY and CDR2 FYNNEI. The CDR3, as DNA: TGTGCCAGCAGTAGTGGGACAGGGGGACAAGAGACCCAGTACCTC. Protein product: CASSSGTGGQETQYL.

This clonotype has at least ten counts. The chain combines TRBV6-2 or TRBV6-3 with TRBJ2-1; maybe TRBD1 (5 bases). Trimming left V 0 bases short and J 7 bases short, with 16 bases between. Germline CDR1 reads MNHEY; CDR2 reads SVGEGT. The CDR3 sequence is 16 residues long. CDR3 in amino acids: CASSYSWSRVENEQFF. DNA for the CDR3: TGTGCCAGCAGTTACTCGTGGTCCAGGGTAGAAAATGAGCAGTTCTTC.

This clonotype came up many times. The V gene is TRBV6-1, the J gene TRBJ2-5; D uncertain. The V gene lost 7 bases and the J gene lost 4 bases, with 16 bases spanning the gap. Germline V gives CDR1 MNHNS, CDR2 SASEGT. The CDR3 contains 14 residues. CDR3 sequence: CASNRASTPETQYF. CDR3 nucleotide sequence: TGTGCCAGCAACCGAGCCTCCACGCCAGAGACCCAGTACTTC.

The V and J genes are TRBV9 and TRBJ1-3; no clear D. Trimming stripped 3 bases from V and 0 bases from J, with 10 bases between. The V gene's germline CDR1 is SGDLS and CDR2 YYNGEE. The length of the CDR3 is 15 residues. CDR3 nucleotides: TGTGCCAGCAGCGGGCTACTGGACTCTGGAAACACCATATATTTT. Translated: CASSGLLDSGNTIYF.

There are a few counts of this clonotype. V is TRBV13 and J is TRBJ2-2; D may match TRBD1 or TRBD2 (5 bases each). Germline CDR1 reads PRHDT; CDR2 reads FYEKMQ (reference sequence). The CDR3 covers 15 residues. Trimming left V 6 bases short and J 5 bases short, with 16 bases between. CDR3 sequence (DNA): TGTGCCAGCAGTCCCATGCAGGGACGGACCGGGGAGCTGTTTTTT. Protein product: CASSPMQGRTGELFF.

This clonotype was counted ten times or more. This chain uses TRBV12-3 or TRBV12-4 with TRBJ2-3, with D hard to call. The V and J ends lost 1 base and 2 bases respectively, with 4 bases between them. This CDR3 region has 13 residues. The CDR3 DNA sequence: TGTGCCAGCAGTTTAGTGAACACAGATACGCAGTATTTT. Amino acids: CASSLVNTDTQYF.

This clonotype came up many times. CDR3 region: CSARDGLAGEETQYF. In nucleotides, the CDR3 is TGCAGTGCTAGGGATGGACTAGCGGGAGAAGAGACCCAGTACTTC. The V and J genes are TRBV20-1 and TRBJ2-5; 13 positions agree with TRBD2. The CDR3 loop spans 15 amino acids. J gave up 3 bases and V 3 bases, and 4 bases lay outside the gene matches. Looked up from germline, CDR1 is DFQATT and CDR2 is SNEGSKA (reference sequence).

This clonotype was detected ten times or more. The CDR3 DNA follows: TGTGCCAGCACCGGGACTACCTACGAGCAGTACTTC. This gives the protein CASTGTTYEQYF. The chain couples TRBV2 to TRBJ2-7; 7 bases agree with TRBD2. The CDR3 totals 12 residues. Trimming removed 7 bases from V and 2 bases from J; junction bases left unmatched: 2. Germline V lookup: CDR1 SNHLY, CDR2 FYNNEI.

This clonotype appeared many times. The CDR3 loop reads CASSEGSAPNYEQYF. In nucleotides, the CDR3 is TGTGCCAGCAGTGAAGGCTCAGCGCCCAACTACGAGCAGTACTTC. V usage is TRBV6-1 and J usage is TRBJ2-7; D remains ambiguous. CDR3 length: 15 residues. Per the germline V gene, CDR1 is MNHNS and CDR2 is SASEGT. Trimming pared 1 base from V and 3 bases from J, leaving 13 bases between.

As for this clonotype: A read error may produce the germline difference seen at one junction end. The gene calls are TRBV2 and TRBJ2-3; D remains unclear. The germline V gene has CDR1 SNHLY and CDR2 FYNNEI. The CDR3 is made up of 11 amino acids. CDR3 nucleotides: TGTGTCAGCAGCAAGGAAGATACGCAGTATTTT. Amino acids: CVSSKEDTQYF. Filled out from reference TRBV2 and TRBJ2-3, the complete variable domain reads EPEVTQTPSHQVTQMGQEVILRCVPISNHLYFYWYRQILGQKVEFLVSFYNNEISEKSEIFDDQFSVERPDGSNFTLKIRSTKLEDSAMYFCVSSKEDTQYFGPGTRLTVL.

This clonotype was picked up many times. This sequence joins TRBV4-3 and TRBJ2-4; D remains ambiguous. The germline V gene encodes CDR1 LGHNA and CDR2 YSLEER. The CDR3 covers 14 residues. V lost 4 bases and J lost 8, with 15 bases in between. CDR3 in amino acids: CASSPTAHSDIQYF. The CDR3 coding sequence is TGCGCCAGCAGCCCCACGGCGCACTCGGACATTCAGTACTTC.

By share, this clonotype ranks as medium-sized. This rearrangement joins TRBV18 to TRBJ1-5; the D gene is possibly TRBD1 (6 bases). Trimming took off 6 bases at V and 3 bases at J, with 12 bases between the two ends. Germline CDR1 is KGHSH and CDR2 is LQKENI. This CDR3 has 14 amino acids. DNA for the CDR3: TGTGCCAGCTCCTCTACAGGGCCCAATCAGCCCCAGCATTTT. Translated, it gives CASSSTGPNQPQHF.

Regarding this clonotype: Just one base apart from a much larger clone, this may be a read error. The CDR3 loop is CASISREQYV. CDR3 sequence (DNA): TGTGCCAGCATTTCCCGCGAGCAGTACGTC. The chain couples TRBV2 to TRBJ2-7; D unresolved. Germline lookup yields CDR1 SNHLY and CDR2 FYNNEI. The CDR3 is 10 residues long. Trimming shortened V by 7 bases and J by 6 bases, and 7 bases separated the two germline ends.

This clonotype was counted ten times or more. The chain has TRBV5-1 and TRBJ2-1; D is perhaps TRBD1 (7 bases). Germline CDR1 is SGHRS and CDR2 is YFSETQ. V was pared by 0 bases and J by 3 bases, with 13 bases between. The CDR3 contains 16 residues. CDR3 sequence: CASSLVSGGGYNEQFF. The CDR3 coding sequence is TGCGCCAGCAGCTTGGTATCAGGGGGAGGCTACAATGAGCAGTTCTTC.

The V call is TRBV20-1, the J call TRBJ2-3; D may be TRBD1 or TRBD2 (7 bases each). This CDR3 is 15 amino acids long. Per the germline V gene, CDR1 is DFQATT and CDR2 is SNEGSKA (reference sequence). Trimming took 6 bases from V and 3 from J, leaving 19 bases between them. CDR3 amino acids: CSAGGQGGTTDTQYF. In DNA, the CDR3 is TGCAGTGCCGGGGGGCAAGGGGGCACGACAGATACGCAGTATTTT.

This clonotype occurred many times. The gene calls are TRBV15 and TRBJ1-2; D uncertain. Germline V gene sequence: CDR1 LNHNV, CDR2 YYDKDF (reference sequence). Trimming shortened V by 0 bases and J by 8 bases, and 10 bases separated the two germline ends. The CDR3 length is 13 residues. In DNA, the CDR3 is TGTGCCACCAGCAGAGATGGTATCGGCGGCTACACCTTC. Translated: CATSRDGIGGYTF.

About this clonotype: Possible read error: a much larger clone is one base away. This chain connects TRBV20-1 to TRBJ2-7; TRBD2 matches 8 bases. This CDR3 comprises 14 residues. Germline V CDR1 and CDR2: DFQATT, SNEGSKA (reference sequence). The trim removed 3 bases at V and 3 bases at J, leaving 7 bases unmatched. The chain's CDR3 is CSARGRGDLYEQYF. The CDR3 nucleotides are TGCAGTGCTAGGGGGCGGGGGGACCTCTACGAGCAGTACTTC.